One and the same sample provided the 10 T cell receptor beta chains below, sequenced in a study of T cell responses to AZD1222 COVID-19 vaccine. Assay: immunoSEQ multiplex PCR; the TCRdb copy retains only in-frame clones and omits some. The sample yields about 110,000 clones, roughly nine tenths seen once. Here the sequenced sample was peripheral blood, taken on day 0 of MenACWY control vaccination. These receptors came from an adult in good health.

The chain recombines TRBV19 with TRBJ1-2; 7 bases align to TRBD1. CDR1 and CDR2 from the germline V gene are LNHDA and SQIVND (reference sequence). This CDR3 has 13 residues. After removal of 5 bases from V and 6 bases from J, the junction contained 6 bases not matched to a gene. DNA of the CDR3: TGTGCCAGTAGTCAACAGGGGTCCGATGGCTACACCTTC. This sequence encodes CASSQQGSDGYTF. Full variable domain (missing parts from reference TRBV19 and TRBJ1-2): DGGITQSPKYLFRKEGQNVTLSCEQNLNHDAMYWYRQDPGQGLRLIYYSQIVNDFQKGDIAEGYSVSREKKESFPLTVTSAQKNPTAFYLCASSQQGSDGYTFGSGTRLTVV.

This clone was detected only once. The CDR3 bases are TGTGCCAGCAGCCTCGTCACGGGGGAGCAGTACTTC. Translation: CASSLVTGEQYF. The chain recombines TRBV4-2 with TRBJ2-7; a possible D gene is TRBD2 (5 bases). The CDR3 has 12 amino acids. CDR1 and CDR2 from the germline V gene are LGHNA and YNFKEQ. Trimming removed 4 bases at V and 7 bases at J, with 11 bases between.

The genes are TRBV18 and TRBJ1-3; 7 bases agree with TRBD1. Germline CDR1 and CDR2: KGHSH and LQKENI. V trimming: 6 bases; J trimming: 0 bases; junction bases outside the gene matches: 5. This CDR3 has 15 amino acids. CDR3 sequence: CASSSGTDSGNTIYF. The CDR3 DNA reads as TGTGCCAGCTCGTCCGGGACAGACTCTGGAAACACCATATATTTT.

The J gene is TRBJ1-1, the V gene TRBV18; perhaps TRBD1 as D (5 bases). Germline V gives CDR1 KGHSH, CDR2 LQKENI. Trimming pared 2 bases from V and 6 bases from J, leaving 10 bases between. The CDR3 has 13 residues. CDR3 DNA sequence: TGTGCCAGCTCACCAACATCCAGGGCTGAAGCTTTCTTT. Protein sequence: CASSPTSRAEAFF.

V is TRBV2 and J is TRBJ1-5; 8 bases are a match to TRBD1. The V and J ends lost 2 bases and 11 bases, in that order; junction bases with no gene match: 8. Germline lookup yields CDR1 SNHLY and CDR2 FYNNEI. CDR3 size: 14 residues. The CDR3 reads CASSELTGGRAQHF. The CDR3, as DNA: TGTGCCAGCAGTGAATTAACAGGGGGTCGGGCCCAGCATTTT.

This chain links TRBV28 with TRBJ2-1; D is unclear. This CDR3 region has 19 residues. Germline CDR1 and CDR2: MDHEN and SYDVKM. Trimming shortened V by 4 bases and J by 0 bases, and 22 bases separated the two germline ends. CDR3 loop: CASSSSNLMTSSSYNEQFF. Here the CDR3 DNA reads TGTGCCAGCAGTTCATCGAACCTAATGACTTCCAGCTCCTACAATGAGCAGTTCTTC.

J is TRBJ1-5 and V is TRBV2, with D uncertain. From germline, CDR1 is SNHLY and CDR2 FYNNEI. The V end was cut by 6 bases, the J end by 1 base, with 4 bases between. This CDR3 spans 12 amino acids. The CDR3 reads CASRDSNQPQHF. CDR3 bases: TGTGCCAGCAGGGACAGCAATCAGCCCCAGCATTTT.

In its sample, this clone was seen once. The V call is TRBV7-9, the J call TRBJ1-5; D is perhaps TRBD1 (5 bases). Looked up from germline, CDR1 is SEHNR and CDR2 is FQNEAQ (reference sequence). CDR3 size: 14 residues. The ends were cut back, 3 bases at V and 2 bases at J, with 8 bases in the middle. This CDR3 reads CASSFPGGNQPQHF. CDR3 nucleotide sequence: TGTGCCAGCAGCTTCCCGGGGGGCAATCAGCCCCAGCATTTT.

This clone was counted a single time. V is TRBV5-1 and J is TRBJ2-7; D gene unclear. Germline V gene lookup returns CDR1 SGHRS and CDR2 YFSETQ. The V end lost 4 bases, the J end lost 0 bases, and 8 bases lay between the germline ends. The CDR3 is 13 residues long. In DNA form, the CDR3 reads TGCGCCAGCAGCGTGCAGGTCTCCTACGAGCAGTACTTC. Residues: CASSVQVSYEQYF.

The V and J genes are TRBV15 and TRBJ1-4, with D uncertain. V was clipped by 3 bases and J by 7 bases, with 18 bases between them. Germline V lookup: CDR1 LNHNV, CDR2 YYDKDF (reference sequence). There are 16 residues in the CDR3. The CDR3 DNA sequence: TGTGCCACCAGCAGTCTGGGCACAACTTGGGGTGAAAAACTGTTTTTT. As protein: CATSSLGTTWGEKLFF.